The next 29 T cell receptor beta chains were all read from a single sample in a study of response to subunit inactivated influenza vaccine. TCRdb redid the calling of the RT-PCR reads with MiXCR, one entry per CDR3 protein. The sample holds 530,000 or so distinct CDR3 sequences; 14% are singletons and the top ten take around 10%. Sequenced material: PBMCs from blood, taken about 13 days after vaccination. The receptor set was obtained from a man aged 45 to 65 who received an inactivated influenza vaccine.

The chain employs TRBV20-1 and TRBJ2-1, with 7 bases aligning to TRBD1. V gave up 5 bases and J gave up 0 bases; unmatched junction bases: 13. The CDR3 consists of 17 residues. CDR1 is DFQATT, CDR2 SNEGSKA, per germline (reference sequence). The CDR3 coding sequence is TGCAGTGCTGGCCACCCCGGGACAGCCCGCTCCTACAATGAGCAGTTCTTC. It codes for CSAGHPGTARSYNEQFF.

This clonotype was seen only a few times. The chain employs TRBV7-9 and TRBJ2-1; D not certain. From germline, CDR1 is SEHNR and CDR2 FQNEAQ (reference sequence). This CDR3 has 12 residues. The V and J ends lost 3 bases and 10 bases respectively, with 10 bases between them. CDR3 nucleotide sequence: TGTGCCAGCAGCTTCCCGGAGAGGGAGCAGTTCTTC. It is translated as CASSFPEREQFF. Full variable domain (missing parts from reference TRBV7-9 and TRBJ2-1): DTGVSQNPRHKITKRGQNVTFRCDPISEHNRLYWYRQTLGQGPEFLTYFQNEAQLEKSRLLSDRFSAERPKGSFSTLEIQRTEQGDSAMYLCASSFPEREQFFGPGTRLTVL.

This chain uses TRBV7-3 with TRBJ2-3, with TRBD2 as a possible D gene (6 bases). Trimming took 5 bases from V and 4 from J, leaving 10 bases between them. The CDR3 runs 13 residues. Germline V CDR1 and CDR2: SGHTA, FQGTGA. The CDR3 spells CASSRGGPDTQYF. In DNA form, the CDR3 reads TGTGCCAGCAGCCGCGGAGGGCCAGATACGCAGTATTTT.

V gene TRBV6-1 combines with J gene TRBJ2-2; no clear D gene. V lost 6 bases and J lost 7, with 15 bases in between. This CDR3 comprises 14 residues. CDR1 MNHNS and CDR2 SASEGT come from the germline V gene. This chain's CDR3 is CASSRLVEIGELFF. In DNA, the CDR3 is TGTGCCAGCAGCCGGTTGGTAGAAATCGGGGAGCTGTTTTTT.

This clonotype came up a few times. The chain combines TRBV28 with TRBJ2-5; D possibly corresponds to TRBD1 (7 bases). The length of the CDR3 is 15 residues. Trimming left V 5 bases short and J 5 bases short, with 18 bases between. Germline V gene lookup returns CDR1 MDHEN and CDR2 SYDVKM. CDR3 DNA: TGTGCCAGCAGTCCCCAGGGGGGCCTGGAGGAGACCCAGTACTTC. Protein sequence: CASSPQGGLEETQYF.

The rearrangement uses TRBV20-1 and TRBJ1-5, with 7 nucleotides matching TRBD1. The CDR3 length is 14 residues. Germline loops: CDR1 DFQATT, CDR2 SNEGSKA (reference sequence). Trimming cost V 6 bases and J 1 base; bases outside gene matches: 6. This chain's CDR3 is CSAKQGTSNQPQHF. The CDR3 nucleotides read TGCAGTGCCAAACAGGGGACCAGCAATCAGCCCCAGCATTTT.

This chain connects TRBV4-1 to TRBJ2-5; D ambiguous. Trimming removed 4 bases from V and 2 bases from J, with 14 bases in between. This CDR3 has 15 residues. Germline V lookup: CDR1 MGHRA, CDR2 YSYEKL. The CDR3 nucleotides are TGCGCCAGCAGCCTCTCAAACACCTATCAAGAGACCCAGTACTTC. It codes for CASSLSNTYQETQYF.

This clonotype was counted at least ten times. The chain has TRBV3-1 and TRBJ1-1; no definite D call. Looked up from germline, CDR1 is LGHDT and CDR2 is YNNKEL (reference sequence). The CDR3 has 14 residues. Deletions cut 0 bases from V and 4 bases from J, with 9 bases between. The chain's CDR3 is CASSQDLGGTEAFF. The CDR3 bases are TGTGCCAGCAGCCAAGACCTGGGAGGCACTGAAGCTTTCTTT. Drawing the rest from reference TRBV3-1 and TRBJ1-1, the complete variable domain is DTAVSQTPKYLVTQMGNDKSIKCEQNLGHDTMYWYKQDSKKFLKIMFSYNNKELIINETVPNRFSPKSPDKAHLNLHINSLELGDSAVYFCASSQDLGGTEAFFGQGTRLTVV.

The gene calls are TRBV6-1 and TRBJ1-2; 9 nucleotides align to TRBD1. The length of the CDR3 is 15 residues. The V gene end was trimmed by 7 bases and the J gene end by 3 bases; junction bases not matched to a gene: 9. Germline values: CDR1 MNHNS, CDR2 SASEGT. The CDR3 region has the DNA TGTGCCAGCACCACCGGACAGGGGACTTACTATGGCTACACCTTC. Its translation: CASTTGQGTYYGYTF.

This clonotype came up many times. CDR3 bases: TGTGCCAGCAGCCCCCGGACTAGCGGAGAGACCCAGTACTTC. Translation gives CASSPRTSGETQYF. The chain has TRBV6-1 and TRBJ2-5; 10 nucleotides match TRBD2. With 6 bases clipped from V and 4 bases from J, the junction kept 5 bases outside the gene matches. This CDR3 is 14 amino acids long. Germline V gene sequence: CDR1 MNHNS, CDR2 SASEGT.

The rearrangement joins TRBV6-5 to TRBJ2-7, with TRBD1 matching 7 bases. This CDR3 comprises 14 residues. The germline gives CDR1 MNHEY, CDR2 SVGAGI. With 2 bases clipped from V and 0 bases from J, the junction kept 1 base outside the gene matches. CDR3 in DNA: TGTGCCAGCAGTTACAGGGGGCTCTCCTACGAGCAGTACTTC. Residues: CASSYRGLSYEQYF.

This chain links TRBV3-1 with TRBJ1-4, with 7 nucleotides matching TRBD1. Germline trimming cut 4 bases from V and 2 bases from J; bases unmatched to any gene: 7. Germline V gene data show CDR1 as LGHDT and CDR2 as YNNKEL (reference sequence). The CDR3 covers 16 residues. The CDR3 spells CASSPFLTGTNEKLFF. DNA for the CDR3: TGTGCCAGCAGCCCGTTCCTGACAGGGACTAATGAAAAACTGTTTTTT.

Many counts were recorded for this clonotype. The V gene is TRBV4-1, the J gene TRBJ2-3; D not resolved. The CDR3 is 14 amino acids. Germline V gene data show CDR1 as MGHRA and CDR2 as YSYEKL. Trimming left V 4 bases short and J 2 bases short, with 10 bases between. The CDR3 spells CASSRLFLTDTQYF. CDR3 nucleotide sequence: TGCGCCAGCAGCCGCCTCTTTCTCACAGATACGCAGTATTTT.

This clonotype was observed at least ten times. This chain uses TRBV20-1 with TRBJ1-5; 7 bases align to TRBD1. CDR1 is DFQATT and CDR2 is SNEGSKA in the germline V gene (reference sequence). The CDR3 is 15 amino acids. The V segment lost 0 bases and the J segment 3 bases; nucleotides outside the gene matches: 5. Here the CDR3 DNA reads TGCAGTGCTAGAGATCGGGACAGATACAATCAGCCCCAGCATTTT. Translated, it gives CSARDRDRYNQPQHF.

The chain has TRBV6-5 and TRBJ2-5; D may be TRBD1 (5 bases). V lost 0 bases and J 4 bases, leaving 15 bases between the germline ends. The length of the CDR3 is 16 residues. Germline assignment: CDR1 MNHEY and CDR2 SVGAGI. The CDR3 coding sequence is TGTGCCAGCAGTTACTCGATGTCAGGGATGCGAGAGACCCAGTACTTC. Residues: CASSYSMSGMRETQYF.

The chain couples TRBV6-6 to TRBJ2-4; the D gene is possibly TRBD1 (6 bases). Germline-derived CDR1 and CDR2 are MNHNY and SVGAGI (reference sequence). Deletions cut 4 bases from V and 8 bases from J, with 9 bases between. The CDR3 has 12 amino acids. As DNA, the CDR3 is TGTGCCAGCAGTTCAGGGGTTGACATTCAGTACTTC. Translated: CASSSGVDIQYF.

This clonotype was detected a few times. Here the CDR3 reads CSAGPGRGYNEQFF. The CDR3, as DNA: TGCAGCGCTGGGCCAGGGCGGGGGTACAATGAGCAGTTCTTC. The chain recombines TRBV29-1 with TRBJ2-1, with 7 nucleotides matching TRBD2. CDR1 is SQVTM and CDR2 is ANQGSEA in the germline V gene. This CDR3 region has 14 residues. With 7 bases clipped from V and 4 bases from J, the junction kept 10 bases outside the gene matches.

The CDR3 bases are TGTGCCAGCTCACCGGAACAGGTCTTACACTCTGGAAACACCATATATTTT. This gives the protein CASSPEQVLHSGNTIYF. The genes are TRBV18 and TRBJ1-3; perhaps TRBD1 as D (5 bases). The CDR3 has 17 amino acids. Germline CDR1 and CDR2: KGHSH and LQKENI. V was clipped by 3 bases and J by 0 bases, with 15 bases between them.

This clonotype occurred a few times. This chain joins TRBV29-1 and TRBJ1-3, with 7 positions matching TRBD1. The V segment lost 5 bases and the J segment 4 bases; nucleotides outside the gene matches: 2. The CDR3 sequence is 12 residues long. Germline loops: CDR1 SQVTM, CDR2 ANQGSEA. The CDR3 spells CSVQGGGNTIYF. The CDR3 DNA follows: TGCAGCGTTCAAGGGGGCGGAAACACCATATATTTT.

This clonotype came up a few times. The chain uses TRBV21-1 and TRBJ2-1. TRBV21-1 is a pseudogene segment. The CDR3 is 11 residues long. As DNA, the CDR3 is TGTGCCAGCAGGGCGTGGGATGAGCAGTTCTTC. Translating gives CASRAWDEQFF.

In its sample, this clonotype was seen a few times. The chain employs TRBV9 and TRBJ2-5, with D possibly TRBD2 on 5 matching bases. V lost 0 bases and J lost 4, with 13 bases in between. CDR3 length: 15 residues. Germline V gives CDR1 SGDLS, CDR2 YYNGEE. DNA of the CDR3: TGTGCCAGCAGCGTAGTGGTCGGGGTGGGAGAGACCCAGTACTTC. Translating gives CASSVVVGVGETQYF.

This clonotype was seen a few times. The chain links TRBV3-1 to TRBJ1-6, with D possibly being TRBD1 (5 bases). The CDR3 has 14 residues. The germline gives CDR1 LGHDT, CDR2 YNNKEL (reference sequence). The V end was cut by 3 bases, the J end by 8 bases, with 11 bases between. CDR3 in DNA: TGTGCCAGCAGCCACCGGGACCGAGATTCACCCCTCCACTTT. It yields the protein CASSHRDRDSPLHF. Using reference TRBV3-1 and TRBJ1-6 for the parts outside the CDR3, the full variable domain is DTAVSQTPKYLVTQMGNDKSIKCEQNLGHDTMYWYKQDSKKFLKIMFSYNNKELIINETVPNRFSPKSPDKAHLNLHINSLELGDSAVYFCASSHRDRDSPLHFGNGTRLTVT.

This clonotype was counted only a few times. In DNA, the CDR3 is TGTGCCAGCAGCCAAGATAGGGGGACAGCAGACTATGGCTACACCTTC. Translation gives CASSQDRGTADYGYTF. The V and J genes are TRBV4-2 and TRBJ1-2; 7 bases match TRBD1. The CDR3 loop spans 16 amino acids. The V gene end was trimmed by 0 bases and the J gene end by 3 bases; junction bases not matched to a gene: 7. CDR1 and CDR2 (germline): LGHNA, YNFKEQ.

This clonotype was recorded many times. This chain connects TRBV4-3 to TRBJ1-2; no clear D. V lost 3 bases and J 8 bases, leaving 10 bases between the germline ends. This CDR3 contains 12 residues. Germline V gene sequence: CDR1 LGHNA, CDR2 YSLEER. CDR3 in amino acids: CASSHATKGYTF. As DNA, the CDR3 is TGCGCCAGCAGCCATGCCACGAAGGGCTACACCTTC.

V is TRBV12-3 or TRBV12-4 and J is TRBJ2-1; 7 nucleotides line up with TRBD1. The CDR3 is made up of 11 amino acids. V lost 6 bases and J lost 15; bases outside the gene matches: 8. In DNA, the CDR3 is TGTGCCAGCAGCGAAAGACAGGGTCCGTTCTTC. The encoded protein is CASSERQGPFF.

In nucleotides, the CDR3 is TGTGCCAGCACCCTACCGGGGGGAGCTGAAGCTTTCTTT. Protein product: CASTLPGGAEAFF. The chain has TRBV6-6 and TRBJ1-1; D is perhaps TRBD1 (5 bases). The germline V gene has CDR1 MNHNY and CDR2 SVGAGI (reference sequence). This CDR3 region has 13 residues. Trimming cost V 7 bases and J 6 bases, with 15 bases left between them.

The DNA for the CDR3 is TGTGCCAGCAGCGCGTTTTCCGGGACAGGAAAGGTTGGCGAGCAGTACTTC. It codes for CASSAFSGTGKVGEQYF. This chain uses TRBV3-1 with TRBJ2-7; TRBD1 matches at 8 bases. Germline V gene data show CDR1 as LGHDT and CDR2 as YNNKEL (reference sequence). This CDR3 has 17 amino acids. With V trimmed by 5 bases and J by 6 bases, 18 bases remained unmatched.

The V and J genes are TRBV6-2 or TRBV6-3 and TRBJ2-1; 7 bases align to TRBD2. The CDR3 has 11 residues. Losses at the gene ends were 4 bases for V and 14 bases for J; bases not matched to a gene: 5. Germline V gene lookup returns CDR1 MNHEY and CDR2 SVGEGT. The CDR3 spells CASSFQRDEFF. The CDR3 DNA reads TGTGCCAGCAGTTTCCAGCGGGATGAGTTCTTC.

Only one count was recorded for this clonotype. CDR3 in amino acids: CACPPTGRPDNEQFF. The CDR3 DNA follows: TGTGCCTGCCCTCCGACAGGCCGACCCGACAATGAGCAGTTCTTC. This chain connects TRBV30 to TRBJ2-1; possibly TRBD1 for D (6 bases). Germline lookup yields CDR1 GTSNPN and CDR2 SVGIG (reference sequence). The CDR3 has 15 amino acids. V gave up 6 bases and J gave up 5 bases, with 20 bases separating them.